The 2 T cell receptor beta chains given below trace back to one sample, sequenced in a study of radiation and T cells in renal cell carcinoma. TCRdb's copy holds only in-frame clones and misses some; the assay was immunoSEQ multiplex PCR. Of 150,000 or so clones in the sample, 87% were seen once. Time point denoted: blood 2 weeks post-SBRT. Treatment given: 15 Gy SBRT to primary tumor, nephrectomy 4 weeks later. The source material was blood, sampled from a patient whose treatment included radiotherapy and nephrectomy. The source of these receptors is a woman aged 50 to 60 with renal cell carcinoma.

The chain employs TRBV7-2 and TRBJ1-1, with D unresolved. The CDR3 is made up of 16 amino acids. Per the germline V gene, CDR1 is SGHTA and CDR2 is FQGNSA. Trimming cost V 1 base and J 4 bases, with 16 bases left between them. The CDR3 region is CASSLVPEALSTEAFF. The CDR3 nucleotides read TGTGCCAGCAGCTTAGTCCCAGAAGCTCTTTCCACTGAAGCTTTCTTT.

This chain links TRBV2 with TRBJ2-3; D remains ambiguous. CDR3 length: 13 amino acids. Germline V gene sequence: CDR1 SNHLY, CDR2 FYNNEI. V was pared by 1 base and J by 3 bases, with 5 bases between. The DNA of the CDR3 is TGTGCCAGCAGTGAAGAAGGGACAGATACGCAGTATTTT. Amino acid sequence: CASSEEGTDTQYF.